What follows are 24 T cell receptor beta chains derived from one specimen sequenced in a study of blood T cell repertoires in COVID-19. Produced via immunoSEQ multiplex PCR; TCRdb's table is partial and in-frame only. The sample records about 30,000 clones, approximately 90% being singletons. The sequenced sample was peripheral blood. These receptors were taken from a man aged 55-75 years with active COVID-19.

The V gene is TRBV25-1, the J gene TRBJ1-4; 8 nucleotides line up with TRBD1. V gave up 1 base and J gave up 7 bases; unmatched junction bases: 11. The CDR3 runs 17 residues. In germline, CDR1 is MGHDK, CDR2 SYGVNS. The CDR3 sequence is CASSEWTGTDSSEKLFF. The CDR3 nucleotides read TGTGCCAGCAGTGAATGGACAGGGACGGACTCGAGTGAAAAACTGTTTTTT.

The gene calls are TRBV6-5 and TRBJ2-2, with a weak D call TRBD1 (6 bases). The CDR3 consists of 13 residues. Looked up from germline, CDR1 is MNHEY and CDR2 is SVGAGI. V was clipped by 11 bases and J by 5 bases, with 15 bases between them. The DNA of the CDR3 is TGTGCCTTGGGGGCCCCTATGACCGGGGAGCTGTTTTTT. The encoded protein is CALGAPMTGELFF.

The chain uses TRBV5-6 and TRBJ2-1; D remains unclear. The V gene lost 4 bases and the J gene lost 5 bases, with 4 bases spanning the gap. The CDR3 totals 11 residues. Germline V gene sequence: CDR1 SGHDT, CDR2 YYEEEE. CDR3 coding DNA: TGTGCCAGCAGCGTTAACAATGAGCAGTTCTTC. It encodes CASSVNNEQFF.

The CDR3 spells CASSQGWLAGDSQETQYF. DNA of the CDR3: TGTGCCAGCAGCCAAGGGTGGCTAGCGGGGGACTCCCAAGAGACCCAGTACTTC. The chain recombines TRBV3-1 (or the pseudogene TRBV3-2) with TRBJ2-5; the match to TRBD2 covers 10 bases. V lost 1 base to trimming and J lost 1 base; unmatched junction nucleotides: 9. The CDR3 totals 18 residues. Germline CDR1 reads LGHDT; CDR2 reads YNNKEL (reference sequence).

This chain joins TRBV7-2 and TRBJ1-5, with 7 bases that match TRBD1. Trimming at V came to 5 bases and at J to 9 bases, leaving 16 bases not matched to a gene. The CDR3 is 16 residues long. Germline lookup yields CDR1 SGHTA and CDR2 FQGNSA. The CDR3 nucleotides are TGTGCCAGCAGCCCTAGGCCTGTGTCAGGGGGGTCGCCCCAGCATTTT. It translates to CASSPRPVSGGSPQHF. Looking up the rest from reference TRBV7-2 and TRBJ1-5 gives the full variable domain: GAGVSQSPSNKVTEKGKDVELRCDPISGHTALYWYRQSLGQGLEFLIYFQGNSAPDKSGLPSDRFSAERTGGSVSTLTIQRTQQEDSAVYLCASSPRPVSGGSPQHFGDGTRLSIL.

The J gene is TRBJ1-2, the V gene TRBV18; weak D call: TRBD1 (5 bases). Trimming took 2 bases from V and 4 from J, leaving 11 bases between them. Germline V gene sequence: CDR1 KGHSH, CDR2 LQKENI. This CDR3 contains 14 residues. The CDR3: CASSPTEGSYGYTF. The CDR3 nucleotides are TGTGCCAGCTCACCAACGGAGGGGAGCTATGGCTACACCTTC. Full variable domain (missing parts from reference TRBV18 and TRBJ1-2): NAGVMQNPRHLVRRRGQEARLRCSPMKGHSHVYWYRQLPEEGLKFMVYLQKENIIDESGMPKERFSAEFPKEGPSILRIQQVVRGDSAAYFCASSPTEGSYGYTFGSGTRLTVV.

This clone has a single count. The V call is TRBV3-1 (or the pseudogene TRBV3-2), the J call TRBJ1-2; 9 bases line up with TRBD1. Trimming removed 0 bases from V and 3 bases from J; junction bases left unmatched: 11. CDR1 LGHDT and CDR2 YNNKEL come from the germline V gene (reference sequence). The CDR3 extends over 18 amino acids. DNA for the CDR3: TGTGCCAGCAGCCAAGACGGGACAGGGCTTCTGTCCCACTATGGCTACACCTTC. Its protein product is CASSQDGTGLLSHYGYTF.

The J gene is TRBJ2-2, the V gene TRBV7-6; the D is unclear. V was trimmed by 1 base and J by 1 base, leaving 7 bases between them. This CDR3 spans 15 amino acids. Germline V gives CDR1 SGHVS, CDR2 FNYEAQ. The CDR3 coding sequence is TGTGCCAGCAGCTTAGTGGCCCAGAACACCGGGGAGCTGTTTTTT. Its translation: CASSLVAQNTGELFF.

CDR3: CASSLGASYTF. In DNA form, the CDR3 reads TGTGCCAGCAGTTTAGGGGCAAGCTACACCTTC. The V call is TRBV12-3 or TRBV12-4, the J call TRBJ1-2; no clear D gene. CDR3 length: 11 residues. V lost 1 base, J lost 9 bases, and 6 bases lay in between.

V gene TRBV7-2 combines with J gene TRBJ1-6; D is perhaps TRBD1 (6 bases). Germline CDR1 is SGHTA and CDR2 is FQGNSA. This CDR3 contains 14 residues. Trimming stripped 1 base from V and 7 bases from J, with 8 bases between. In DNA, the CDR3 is TGTGCCAGCAGCTTAGACCAGGGGAATTCACCCCTCCACTTT. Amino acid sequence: CASSLDQGNSPLHF.

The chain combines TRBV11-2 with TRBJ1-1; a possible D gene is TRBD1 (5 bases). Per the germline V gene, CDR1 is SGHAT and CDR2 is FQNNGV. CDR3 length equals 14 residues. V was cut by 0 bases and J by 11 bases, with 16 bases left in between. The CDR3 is CASSLEGKGSRAFF. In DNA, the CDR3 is TGTGCCAGCAGCTTAGAGGGTAAGGGGTCTCGCGCTTTCTTT.

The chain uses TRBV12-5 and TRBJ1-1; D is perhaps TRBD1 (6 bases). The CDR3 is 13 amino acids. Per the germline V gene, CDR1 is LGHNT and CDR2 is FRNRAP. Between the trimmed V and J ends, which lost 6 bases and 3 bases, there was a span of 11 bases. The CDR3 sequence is CASGTRQDTEAFF. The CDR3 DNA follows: TGTGCTAGTGGCACAAGACAGGACACTGAAGCTTTCTTT.

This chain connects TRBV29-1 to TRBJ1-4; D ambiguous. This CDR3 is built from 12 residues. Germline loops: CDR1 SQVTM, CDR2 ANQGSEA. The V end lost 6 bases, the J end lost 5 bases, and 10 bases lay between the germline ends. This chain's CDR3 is CSVGEPNEKLFF. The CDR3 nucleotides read TGCAGCGTCGGAGAGCCGAATGAAAAACTGTTTTTT.

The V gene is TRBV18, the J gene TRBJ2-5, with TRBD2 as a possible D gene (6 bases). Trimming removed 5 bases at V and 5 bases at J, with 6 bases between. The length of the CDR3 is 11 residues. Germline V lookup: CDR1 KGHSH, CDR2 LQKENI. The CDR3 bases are TGTGCCAGCTCAGGGAGGGAGACCCAGTACTTC. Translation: CASSGRETQYF.

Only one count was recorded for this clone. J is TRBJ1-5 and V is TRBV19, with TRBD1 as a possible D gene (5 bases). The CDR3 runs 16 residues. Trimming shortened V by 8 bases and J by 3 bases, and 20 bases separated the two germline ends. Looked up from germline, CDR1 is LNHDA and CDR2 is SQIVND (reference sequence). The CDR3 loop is CASDKDSNNYNQPQHF. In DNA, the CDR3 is TGTGCCAGTGATAAAGACAGCAACAATTACAATCAGCCCCAGCATTTT.

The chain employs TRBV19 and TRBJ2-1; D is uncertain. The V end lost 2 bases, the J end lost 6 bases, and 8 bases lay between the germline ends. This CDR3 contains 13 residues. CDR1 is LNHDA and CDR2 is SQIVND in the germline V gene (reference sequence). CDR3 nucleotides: TGTGCCAGTAGTATATTGGTCAGCAATGAGCAGTTCTTC. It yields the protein CASSILVSNEQFF.

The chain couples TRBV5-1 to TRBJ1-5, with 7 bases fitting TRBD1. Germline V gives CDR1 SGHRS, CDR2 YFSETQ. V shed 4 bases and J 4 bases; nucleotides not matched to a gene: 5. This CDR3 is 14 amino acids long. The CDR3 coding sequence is TGCGCCAGCAGCCCGGGACAGCCTAATCAGCCCCAGCATTTT. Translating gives CASSPGQPNQPQHF.

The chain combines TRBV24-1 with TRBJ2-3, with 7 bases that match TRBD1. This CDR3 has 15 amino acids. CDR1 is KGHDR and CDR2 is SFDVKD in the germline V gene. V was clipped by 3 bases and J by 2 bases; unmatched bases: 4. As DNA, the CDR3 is TGTGCCACCAGTGATCCAGGGACAGACACAGATACGCAGTATTTT. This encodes CATSDPGTDTDTQYF.

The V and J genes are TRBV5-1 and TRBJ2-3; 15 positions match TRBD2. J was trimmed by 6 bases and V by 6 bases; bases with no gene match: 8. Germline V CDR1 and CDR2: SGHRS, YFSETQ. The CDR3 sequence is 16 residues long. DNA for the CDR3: TGCGCCAGCACCCGGACTAGCGGGGGGGCATCTGATACGCAGTATTTT. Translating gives CASTRTSGGASDTQYF.

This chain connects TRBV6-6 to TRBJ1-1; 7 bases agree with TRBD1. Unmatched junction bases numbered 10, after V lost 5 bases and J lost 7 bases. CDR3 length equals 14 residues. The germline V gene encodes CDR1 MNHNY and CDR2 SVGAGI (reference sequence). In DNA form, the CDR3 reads TGTGCCAGCAGTCCCACAGGGGAAGGGAATGAAGCTTTCTTT. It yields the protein CASSPTGEGNEAFF.

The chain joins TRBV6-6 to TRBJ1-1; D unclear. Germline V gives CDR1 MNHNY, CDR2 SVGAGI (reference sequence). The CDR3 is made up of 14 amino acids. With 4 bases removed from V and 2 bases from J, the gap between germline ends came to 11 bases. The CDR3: CASSSRGGNTEAFF. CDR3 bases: TGTGCCAGCAGTTCGCGGGGTGGCAACACTGAAGCTTTCTTT.

CDR3 nucleotides: TGTGCCAGCAGTTTTTCAGGGGACACTGAAGCTTTCTTT. It encodes CASSFSGDTEAFF. The genes are TRBV27 and TRBJ1-1; possibly TRBD1 for D (6 bases). The germline V gene has CDR1 MNHEY and CDR2 SMNVEV (reference sequence). The V gene lost 3 bases and the J gene lost 3 bases, with 8 bases spanning the gap. The CDR3 runs to 13 residues.

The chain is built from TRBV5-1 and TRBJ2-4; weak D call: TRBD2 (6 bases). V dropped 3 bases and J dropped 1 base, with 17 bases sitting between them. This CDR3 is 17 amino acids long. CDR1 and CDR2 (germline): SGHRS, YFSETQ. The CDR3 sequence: CASSSGGTPLAKNIQYF. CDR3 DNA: TGCGCCAGCAGCTCCGGCGGGACTCCCCTCGCCAAAAACATTCAGTACTTC.

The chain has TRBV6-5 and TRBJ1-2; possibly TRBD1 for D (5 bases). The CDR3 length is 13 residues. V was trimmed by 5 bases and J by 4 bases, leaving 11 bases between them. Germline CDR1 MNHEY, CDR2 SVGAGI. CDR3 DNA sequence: TGTGCCAGCAGTCCAGCGGGGGGCTATGGCTACACCTTC. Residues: CASSPAGGYGYTF.